These 25 T cell receptor beta chains were sequenced from one sample in a study of T-cell reconstitution after alpha-beta-depleted transplantation in children. As it was prepared, the TCRbeta library received unique molecular identifiers. Each CDR3 protein is one row after TCRdb ran MiXCR on the PCR reads. The data show approximately 270,000 distinct CDR3 sequences, more than 20% seen once. This specimen was PBMCs, mostly from graft donor cells, taken 360 days after TCRalphabeta/CD19-depleted stem cell transplant. Receptors originate from a female patient between 2 and 10 years old who had a stem cell transplant for congenital amegakaryocytic thrombocytopenia, so the T cells may come from the graft donor.

The rearrangement uses TRBV15 and TRBJ2-1; 7 nucleotides match TRBD2. Germline V gives CDR1 LNHNV, CDR2 YYDKDF (reference sequence). Germline trimming cut 0 bases from V and 7 bases from J; bases unmatched to any gene: 9. The CDR3 sequence is 16 residues long. CDR3 DNA sequence: TGTGCCACCAGCAGAGATCCGAGACTAGCTGAAAATGAGCAGTTCTTC. Residues: CATSRDPRLAENEQFF.

About this clonotype: Germline and junction disagree at one end, which may indicate a read error. The rearrangement links TRBV2 to TRBJ1-2; D is possibly TRBD1 (5 bases). This CDR3 comprises 13 residues. Per germline, CDR1 SNHLY and CDR2 FYNNEI. The CDR3 DNA sequence: TGTGCCAGCATAGGACACTCTAACTGTGGCTACACCTTC. Its protein product is CASIGHSNCGYTF. Based on the CDR3 plus reference TRBV2 and TRBJ1-2, the full variable domain is EPEVTQTPSHQVTQMGQEVILRCVPISNHLYFYWYRQILGQKVEFLVSFYNNEISEKSEIFDDQFSVERPDGSNFTLKIRSTKLEDSAMYFCASIGHSNCGYTFGSGTRLTVV.

This chain links TRBV20-1 with TRBJ2-1; D perhaps matches TRBD1 (6 bases). V was trimmed by 2 bases and J by 5 bases, leaving 22 bases between them. CDR3 length: 17 residues. Germline V gives CDR1 DFQATT, CDR2 SNEGSKA (reference sequence). CDR3 protein: CSARPLSPSNRDNEQFF. CDR3 bases: TGCAGTGCTAGACCCCTGAGCCCCAGTAACAGGGACAATGAGCAGTTCTTC.

The chain employs TRBV28 and TRBJ2-1; D is tentatively TRBD1 or TRBD2 (6 bases each). V was shortened by 4 bases and J by 6 bases, with 19 bases between the two germline ends. CDR1 is MDHEN and CDR2 is SYDVKM in the germline V gene. The CDR3 covers 16 residues. The CDR3 DNA reads TGTGCCAGCAGTTCATTCCTAGGGGGGCAGCTCAATGAGCAGTTCTTC. This gives the protein CASSSFLGGQLNEQFF. Full variable domain (remainder filled in from reference TRBV28 and TRBJ2-1): DVKVTQSSRYLVKRTGEKVFLECVQDMDHENMFWYRQDPGLGLRLIYFSYDVKMKEKGDIPEGYSVSREKKERFSLILESASTNQTSMYLCASSSFLGGQLNEQFFGPGTRLTVL.

This sequence joins TRBV3-1 and TRBJ1-6; D unclear. The CDR3 runs 15 residues. V lost 1 base and J 0 bases, leaving 4 bases between the germline ends. CDR1 LGHDT and CDR2 YNNKEL come from the germline V gene (reference sequence). This CDR3 is CASSQGSSYNSPLHF. The CDR3 region has the DNA TGTGCCAGCAGCCAAGGGAGCTCCTATAATTCACCCCTCCACTTT.

CDR3 in DNA: TGCAGCGTTGAAGAGGGGCCTTCGAGGTCGGCGCAGTTCTTC. Its translation is CSVEEGPSRSAQFF. This sequence joins TRBV29-1 and TRBJ2-1; possibly TRBD1 for D (5 bases). Per the germline V gene, CDR1 is SQVTM and CDR2 is ANQGSEA. V was cut by 0 bases and J by 12 bases, with 18 bases left in between. This CDR3 spans 14 amino acids.

This clonotype was observed a few times. The J gene is TRBJ1-5, the V gene TRBV28; D call uncertain. The CDR3 extends over 14 amino acids. CDR1 MDHEN and CDR2 SYDVKM come from the germline V gene. The germline V and J ends were trimmed by 5 bases and 3 bases, with 11 bases remaining between them. CDR3 region: CASSPGPLNQPQHF. The CDR3, as DNA: TGTGCCAGCAGTCCCGGGCCCCTCAATCAGCCCCAGCATTTT.

The chain carries TRBV7-2 and TRBJ1-2, with D perhaps matching TRBD1 (6 bases). The CDR3 runs to 13 residues. Germline-derived CDR1 and CDR2 are SGHTA and FQGNSA. Trimming stripped 6 bases from V and 8 bases from J, with 16 bases between. The chain's CDR3 is CASSMNHRAGYTF. The DNA for the CDR3 is TGTGCCAGCAGTATGAATCACAGGGCGGGCTACACCTTC.

The V gene is TRBV20-1, the J gene TRBJ2-1; possible D gene TRBD2, 5 bases. V was pared by 4 bases and J by 0 bases, with 10 bases between. The CDR3 sequence is 14 residues long. The germline gives CDR1 DFQATT, CDR2 SNEGSKA (reference sequence). CDR3 coding DNA: TGCAGTGCTAAGTGGGCGGGCTCCTACAATGAGCAGTTCTTC. It specifies CSAKWAGSYNEQFF.

This clonotype was counted ten times or more. The chain joins TRBV7-9 to TRBJ2-5, with unresolved D. V lost 4 bases to trimming and J lost 1 base, with 10 bases between them. The CDR3 is 14 amino acids. From germline, CDR1 is SEHNR and CDR2 FQNEAQ (reference sequence). This CDR3 is CASSSRAVQETQYF. DNA for the CDR3: TGTGCCAGCAGCTCTAGGGCGGTCCAAGAGACCCAGTACTTC.

The chain has TRBV24-1 and TRBJ2-5; D is possibly TRBD2 (5 bases). Trimming removed 3 bases at V and 1 base at J, with 17 bases between. This CDR3 comprises 17 residues. Germline loops: CDR1 KGHDR, CDR2 SFDVKD. The CDR3 protein is CATSDGRKGLGQETQYF. CDR3 nucleotide sequence: TGTGCCACCAGTGATGGGAGAAAAGGGTTGGGCCAAGAGACCCAGTACTTC.

V and J are TRBV11-2 and TRBJ2-7; D not resolved. The CDR3 runs to 13 residues. Germline-derived CDR1 and CDR2 are SGHAT and FQNNGV. V was cut by 0 bases and J by 3 bases, with 6 bases left in between. CDR3 in DNA: TGTGCCAGCAGCTTAGAATTTTTCTACGAGCAGTACTTC. Its protein is CASSLEFFYEQYF.

The CDR3 bases are TGTGCCAGCAGCCGAAGCGGGAGACTTTACAATGAGCAGTTCTTC. Amino acids: CASSRSGRLYNEQFF. The gene calls are TRBV5-4 and TRBJ2-1, with 8 bases identical to TRBD2. CDR1 SGHNT and CDR2 YYREEE come from the germline V gene (reference sequence). Unmatched junction bases numbered 7, after V lost 4 bases and J lost 4 bases. The CDR3 has 15 amino acids.

This clonotype was found many times. V is TRBV12-3 or TRBV12-4 and J is TRBJ2-7; D ambiguous. Trimming cost V 5 bases and J 0 bases, with 14 bases left between them. The CDR3 loop spans 15 amino acids. The CDR3 loop is CASSPSPKPSYEQYF. In nucleotides, the CDR3 is TGTGCCAGCAGTCCGAGTCCTAAGCCCTCCTACGAGCAGTACTTC.

The CDR3 DNA is TGTGCCAGCCGGACAGGGGTCCCTCAGCCCCAGCATTTT. Protein sequence: CASRTGVPQPQHF. V gene TRBV6-5 combines with J gene TRBJ1-5, with 9 bases fitting TRBD1. The V gene end was trimmed by 8 bases and the J gene end by 6 bases; junction bases not matched to a gene: 5. The germline CDR1 and CDR2 sequences are MNHEY and SVGAGI. This CDR3 region has 13 residues.

The chain uses TRBV20-1 and TRBJ2-7; tentatively, D is TRBD2 (6 bases). Trimming took off 0 bases at V and 0 bases at J, with 15 bases between the two ends. Per germline, CDR1 DFQATT and CDR2 SNEGSKA (reference sequence). The CDR3 has 16 residues. The chain's CDR3 is CSAREAGTLSSYEQYF. The CDR3 DNA follows: TGCAGTGCTAGAGAAGCCGGGACTTTGAGCTCCTACGAGCAGTACTTC.

This clonotype turned up a few times. The V and J genes are TRBV3-1 and TRBJ2-1; D unclear. Germline CDR1 LGHDT, CDR2 YNNKEL (reference sequence). The CDR3 runs to 14 residues. Trimming shortened V by 5 bases and J by 8 bases, and 16 bases separated the two germline ends. This CDR3 is CASSTGPHRDEQFF. The CDR3 DNA follows: TGTGCCAGCAGCACCGGCCCCCACCGCGATGAGCAGTTCTTC.

The chain is built from TRBV20-1 and TRBJ2-1; 8 positions agree with TRBD2. The V segment lost 6 bases and the J segment 9 bases; nucleotides outside the gene matches: 10. The CDR3 spans 13 residues. CDR1 is DFQATT and CDR2 is SNEGSKA in the germline V gene (reference sequence). The CDR3 DNA reads as TGCAGTGCGGGACTAGTGTCTCCACCTGAGCAGTTCTTC. This gives the protein CSAGLVSPPEQFF.

The chain employs TRBV3-1 and TRBJ2-2; 9 bases match TRBD2. V dropped 7 bases and J dropped 1; count of bases not matched to a gene: 16. The CDR3 spans 19 residues. Germline lookup yields CDR1 LGHDT and CDR2 YNNKEL (reference sequence). The DNA for the CDR3 is TGTGCCAGCACCGAGACGTATAGCGGGAGAGCCAGGAACACCGGGGAGCTGTTTTTT. Protein product: CASTETYSGRARNTGELFF.

V gene TRBV6-5 combines with J gene TRBJ2-7; D is uncertain. Germline V gives CDR1 MNHEY, CDR2 SVGAGI. The CDR3 has 16 residues. Trimming took 0 bases from V and 0 from J, leaving 12 bases between them. CDR3: CASSYSRPEISYEQYF. CDR3 sequence (DNA): TGTGCCAGCAGTTACTCCCGTCCTGAAATCTCCTACGAGCAGTACTTC.

This clonotype was observed a handful of times. The J gene is TRBJ2-2, the V gene TRBV28; TRBD2 agrees at 8 bases. With 6 bases clipped from V and 7 bases from J, the junction kept 10 bases outside the gene matches. The CDR3 covers 15 residues. Germline V CDR1 and CDR2: MDHEN, SYDVKM. CDR3 in DNA: TGTGCCAGCAGCCTAGCGGGCCAACATGTCGGGGAGCTGTTTTTT. It is translated as CASSLAGQHVGELFF.

The V gene is TRBV20-1, the J gene TRBJ2-7, with 8 bases identical to TRBD1. CDR1 DFQATT and CDR2 SNEGSKA come from the germline V gene (reference sequence). The CDR3 extends over 12 amino acids. With V trimmed by 7 bases and J by 3 bases, 5 bases remained unmatched. CDR3 nucleotide sequence: TGCAGTGTTAGGACAGGGAACTACGAGCAGTACTTC. Protein sequence: CSVRTGNYEQYF.

This clonotype was recorded a few times. The rearrangement links TRBV28 to TRBJ2-1; TRBD2 agrees at 8 bases. Looked up from germline, CDR1 is MDHEN and CDR2 is SYDVKM. After removal of 5 bases from V and 8 bases from J, the junction contained 14 bases not matched to a gene. CDR3 size: 16 residues. This CDR3 reads CASSLLSPGGGDEQFF. DNA of the CDR3: TGTGCCAGCAGTCTCCTCTCTCCGGGAGGGGGTGATGAGCAGTTCTTC.

The chain couples TRBV7-6 to TRBJ2-2, with D tentatively TRBD2 (6 bases). The CDR3 covers 15 residues. From germline, CDR1 is SGHVS and CDR2 FNYEAQ. With 1 base removed from V and 6 bases from J, the gap between germline ends came to 12 bases. The CDR3 loop reads CASSLVGRDSGELFF. The CDR3 DNA reads TGTGCCAGCAGCTTAGTGGGCAGGGACTCCGGGGAGCTGTTTTTT. Full variable domain (missing parts from reference TRBV7-6 and TRBJ2-2): GAGVSQSPRYKVTKRGQDVALRCDPISGHVSLYWYRQALGQGPEFLTYFNYEAQQDKSGLPNDRFSAERPEGSISTLTIQRTEQRDSAMYRCASSLVGRDSGELFFGEGSRLTVL.

The chain recombines TRBV6-5 with TRBJ2-1; D is possibly TRBD2 (6 bases). Germline V gene sequence: CDR1 MNHEY, CDR2 SVGAGI. Trimming removed 2 bases from V and 5 bases from J, with 13 bases in between. The CDR3 spans 15 residues. Here the CDR3 reads CASSYLLGGHNEQFF. As DNA, the CDR3 is TGTGCCAGCAGTTACCTTTTGGGGGGACACAATGAGCAGTTCTTC.